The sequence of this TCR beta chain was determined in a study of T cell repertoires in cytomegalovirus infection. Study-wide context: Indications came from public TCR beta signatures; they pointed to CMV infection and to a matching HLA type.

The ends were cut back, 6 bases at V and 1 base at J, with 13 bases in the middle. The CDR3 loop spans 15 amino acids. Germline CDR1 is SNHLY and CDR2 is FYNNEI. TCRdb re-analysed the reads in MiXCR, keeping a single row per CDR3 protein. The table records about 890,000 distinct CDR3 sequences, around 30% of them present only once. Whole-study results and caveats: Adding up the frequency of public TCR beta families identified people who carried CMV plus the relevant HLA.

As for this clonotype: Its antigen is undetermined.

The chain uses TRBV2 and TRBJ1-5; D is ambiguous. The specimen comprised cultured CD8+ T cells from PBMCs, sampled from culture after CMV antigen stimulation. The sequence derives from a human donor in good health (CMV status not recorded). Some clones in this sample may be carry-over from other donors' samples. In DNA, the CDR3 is TGTGCCAGCAGGGAGGGTGATACGAGCAATCAGCCCCAGCATTTT. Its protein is CASREGDTSNQPQHF.